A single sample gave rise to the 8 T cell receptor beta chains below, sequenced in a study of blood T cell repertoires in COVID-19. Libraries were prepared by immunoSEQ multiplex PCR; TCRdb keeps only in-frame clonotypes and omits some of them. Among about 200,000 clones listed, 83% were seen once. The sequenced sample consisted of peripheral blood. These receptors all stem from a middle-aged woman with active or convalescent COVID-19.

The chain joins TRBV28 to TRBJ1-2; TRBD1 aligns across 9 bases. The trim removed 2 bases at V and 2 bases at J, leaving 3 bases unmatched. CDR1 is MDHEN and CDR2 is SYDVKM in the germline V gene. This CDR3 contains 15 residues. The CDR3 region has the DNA TGTGCCAGCAGTTTAGGGGGGACAGGGAACTATGGCTACACCTTC. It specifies CASSLGGTGNYGYTF.

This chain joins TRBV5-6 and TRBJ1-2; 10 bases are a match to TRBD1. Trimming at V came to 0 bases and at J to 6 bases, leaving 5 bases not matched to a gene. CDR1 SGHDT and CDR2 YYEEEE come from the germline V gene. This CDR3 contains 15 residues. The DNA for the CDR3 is TGTGCCAGCAGCTTGGTCCCCGGGACAGGGGATGGCTACACCTTC. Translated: CASSLVPGTGDGYTF.

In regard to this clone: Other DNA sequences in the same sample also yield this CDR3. The chain's CDR3 is CASSIAVSTEAFF. Written as DNA, the CDR3 is TGTGCCAGTAGTATAGCGGTAAGCACTGAAGCTTTCTTT. The V gene is TRBV19, the J gene TRBJ1-1, with D unresolved. Looked up from germline, CDR1 is LNHDA and CDR2 is SQIVND (reference sequence). CDR3 length equals 13 residues. Trimming took off 1 base at V and 4 bases at J, with 7 bases between the two ends.

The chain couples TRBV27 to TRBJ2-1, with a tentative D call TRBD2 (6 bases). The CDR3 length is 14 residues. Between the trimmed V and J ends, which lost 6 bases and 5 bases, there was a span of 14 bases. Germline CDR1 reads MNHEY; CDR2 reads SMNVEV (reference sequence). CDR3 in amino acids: CASRPTSYHNEQFF. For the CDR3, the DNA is TGTGCCAGCAGACCTACTAGCTACCACAATGAGCAGTTCTTC.

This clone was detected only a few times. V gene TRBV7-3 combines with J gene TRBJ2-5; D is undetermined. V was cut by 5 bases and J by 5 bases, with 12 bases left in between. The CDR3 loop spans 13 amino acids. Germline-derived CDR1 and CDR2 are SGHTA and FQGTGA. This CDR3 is CASSPQAGETQYF. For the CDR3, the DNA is TGTGCCAGCAGCCCCCAAGCCGGGGAGACCCAGTACTTC.

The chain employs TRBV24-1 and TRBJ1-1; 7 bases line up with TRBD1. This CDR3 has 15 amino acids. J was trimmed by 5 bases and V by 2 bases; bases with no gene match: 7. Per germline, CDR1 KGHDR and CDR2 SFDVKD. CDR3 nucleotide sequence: TGTGCCACCAGTGATTCCCTAGGGGGCAGTACTGAAGCTTTCTTT. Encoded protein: CATSDSLGGSTEAFF.

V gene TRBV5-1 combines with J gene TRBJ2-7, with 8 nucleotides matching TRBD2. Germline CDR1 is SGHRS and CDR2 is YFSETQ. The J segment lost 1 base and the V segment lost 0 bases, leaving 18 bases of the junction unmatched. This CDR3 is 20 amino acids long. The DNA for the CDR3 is TGCGCCAGCAGCTTGGGCGACCGAACCGGGACTAGGTTCCTTTCCTACGAGCAGTACTTC. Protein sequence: CASSLGDRTGTRFLSYEQYF.

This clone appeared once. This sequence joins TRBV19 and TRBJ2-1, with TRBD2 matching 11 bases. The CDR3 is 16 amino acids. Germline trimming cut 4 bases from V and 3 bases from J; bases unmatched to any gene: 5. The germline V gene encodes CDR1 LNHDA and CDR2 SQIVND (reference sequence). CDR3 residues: CASSRGTSGSYNEQFF. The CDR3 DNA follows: TGTGCCAGTAGTAGGGGTACTAGCGGGAGCTACAATGAGCAGTTCTTC.